This TCR beta chain originates from a study of T cells in Graves' hyperthyroidism and ophthalmopathy. Aged 18 to 65, the patients had hyperthyroidism that was newly diagnosed and had lasted under 2 months. Researchers took RNA transcripts and amplified the TCR beta CDR3 regions from them. The HTBI primer set drove a first-round RT-PCR of the TCR CDR3. From the multiplex PCR reads, TCRdb called clonotypes with MiXCR, one entry per CDR3 protein. The sample holds roughly 660,000 distinct CDR3 sequences, roughly 17% seen once. This clonotype was seen a handful of times. Its antigen is undetermined. Study-wide results and limits: Ophthalmopathy onset followed model prediction by a median about 6.9 months.

This TCR derives from a man aged 45 to 65 with Graves' hyperthyroidism. Sequencing was performed on blood.

CDR3 sequence reads: CASSNDRGDSGNTIYF. The DNA of the CDR3 is TGTGCCAGCAGTAACGACAGGGGAGACTCTGGAAACACCATATATTTT. The chain carries TRBV6-2 or TRBV6-3 and TRBJ1-3, with 8 nucleotides matching TRBD1. V lost 5 bases to trimming and J lost 0 bases; unmatched junction nucleotides: 6. Germline V gene sequence: CDR1 MNHEY, CDR2 SVGEGT. CDR3 length: 16 amino acids.